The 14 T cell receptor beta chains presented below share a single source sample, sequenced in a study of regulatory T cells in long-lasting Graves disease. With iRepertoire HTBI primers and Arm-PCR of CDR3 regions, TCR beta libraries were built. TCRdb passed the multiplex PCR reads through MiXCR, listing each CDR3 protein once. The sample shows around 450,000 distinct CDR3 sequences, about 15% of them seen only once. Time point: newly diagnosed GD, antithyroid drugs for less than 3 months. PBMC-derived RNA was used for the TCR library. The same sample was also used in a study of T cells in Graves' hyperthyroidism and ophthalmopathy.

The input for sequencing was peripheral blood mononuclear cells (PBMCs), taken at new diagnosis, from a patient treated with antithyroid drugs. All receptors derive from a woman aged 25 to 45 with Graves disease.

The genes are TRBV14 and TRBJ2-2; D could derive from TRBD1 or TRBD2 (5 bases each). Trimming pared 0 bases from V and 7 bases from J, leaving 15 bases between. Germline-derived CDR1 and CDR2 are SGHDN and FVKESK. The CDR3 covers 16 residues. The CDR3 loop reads CASSQDPGPVGGELFF. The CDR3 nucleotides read TGTGCCAGCAGCCAAGACCCGGGGCCCGTGGGCGGGGAGCTGTTTTTT.

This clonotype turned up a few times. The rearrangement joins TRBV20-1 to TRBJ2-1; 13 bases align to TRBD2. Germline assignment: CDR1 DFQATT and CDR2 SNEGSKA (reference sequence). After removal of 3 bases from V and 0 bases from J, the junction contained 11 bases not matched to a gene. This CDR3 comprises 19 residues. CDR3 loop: CSASGPGTSGVTSYNEQFF. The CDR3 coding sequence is TGCAGTGCTAGTGGGCCCGGGACTAGCGGGGTGACCTCCTACAATGAGCAGTTCTTC.

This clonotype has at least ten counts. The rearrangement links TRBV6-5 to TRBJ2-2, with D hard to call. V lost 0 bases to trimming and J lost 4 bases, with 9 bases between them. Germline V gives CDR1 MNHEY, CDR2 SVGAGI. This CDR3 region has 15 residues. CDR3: CASSYSHELTGELFF. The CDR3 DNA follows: TGTGCCAGCAGTTACTCTCACGAGCTCACCGGGGAGCTGTTTTTT.

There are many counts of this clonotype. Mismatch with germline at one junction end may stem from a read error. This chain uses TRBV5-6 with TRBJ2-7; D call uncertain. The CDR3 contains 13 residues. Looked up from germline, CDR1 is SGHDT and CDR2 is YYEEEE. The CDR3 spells CASSLQDSYEQYF. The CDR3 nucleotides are TGCGCCAGCAGCTTGCAGGATTCCTACGAGCAGTACTTC.

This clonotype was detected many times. The DNA for the CDR3 is TGTGCCAGCAGTTTGGGAGAAATATATGGCTACACCTTC. Protein product: CASSLGEIYGYTF. The chain couples TRBV2 to TRBJ1-2; no definite D call. The CDR3 loop spans 13 amino acids. Germline CDR1 reads SNHLY; CDR2 reads FYNNEI. Trimming stripped 5 bases from V and 5 bases from J, with 12 bases between.

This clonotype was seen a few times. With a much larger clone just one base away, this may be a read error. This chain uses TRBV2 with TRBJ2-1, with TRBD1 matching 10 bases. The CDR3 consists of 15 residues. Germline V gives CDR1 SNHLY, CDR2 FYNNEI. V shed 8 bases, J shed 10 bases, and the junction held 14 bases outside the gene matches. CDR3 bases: TGTGCCAGCCACTCCGGACAGGGGGAATCCTACGAGCAGTTCTTC. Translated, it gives CASHSGQGESYEQFF.

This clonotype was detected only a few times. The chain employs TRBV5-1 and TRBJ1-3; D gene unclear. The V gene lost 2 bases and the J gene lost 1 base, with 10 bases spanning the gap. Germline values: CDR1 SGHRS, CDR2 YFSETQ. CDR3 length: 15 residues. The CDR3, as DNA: TGCGCCAGCAGCTTACCCTCGCCTTCTGGAAACACCATATATTTT. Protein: CASSLPSPSGNTIYF.

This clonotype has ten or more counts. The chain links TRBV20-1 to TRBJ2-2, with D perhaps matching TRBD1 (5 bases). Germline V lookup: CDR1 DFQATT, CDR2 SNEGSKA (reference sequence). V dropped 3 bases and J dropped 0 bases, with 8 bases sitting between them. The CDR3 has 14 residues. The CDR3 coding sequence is TGCAGTGCTAGCGACAGACCGAACACCGGGGAGCTGTTTTTT. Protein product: CSASDRPNTGELFF.

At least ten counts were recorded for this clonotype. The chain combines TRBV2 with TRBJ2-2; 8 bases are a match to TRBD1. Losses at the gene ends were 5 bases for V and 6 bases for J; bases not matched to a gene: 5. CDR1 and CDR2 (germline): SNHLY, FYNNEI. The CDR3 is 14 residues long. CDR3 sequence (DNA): TGTGCCAGCAGTTCGAGCAGGGGGCCCGGGGAGCTGTTTTTT. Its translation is CASSSSRGPGELFF.

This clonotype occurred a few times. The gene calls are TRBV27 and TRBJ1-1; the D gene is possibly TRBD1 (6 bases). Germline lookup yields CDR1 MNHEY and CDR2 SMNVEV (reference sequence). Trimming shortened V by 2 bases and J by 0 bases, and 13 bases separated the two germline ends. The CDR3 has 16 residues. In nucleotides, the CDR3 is TGTGCCAGCAGTTTAGGCGGGGGCCTCATGAACACTGAAGCTTTCTTT. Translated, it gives CASSLGGGLMNTEAFF.

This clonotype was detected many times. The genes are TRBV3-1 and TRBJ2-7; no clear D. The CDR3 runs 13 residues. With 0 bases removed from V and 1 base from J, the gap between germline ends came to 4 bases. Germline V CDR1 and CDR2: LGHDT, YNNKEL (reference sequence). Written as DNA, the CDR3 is TGTGCCAGCAGCCAAGAGTCTTCCTACGAGCAGTACTTC. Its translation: CASSQESSYEQYF.

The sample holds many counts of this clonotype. CDR3 DNA: TGTGCCAGCAGTTTATCCCAGGGTATGGGCACTGAAGCTTTCTTT. It yields the protein CASSLSQGMGTEAFF. The chain recombines TRBV27 with TRBJ1-1, with TRBD1 as a possible D gene (5 bases). The CDR3 loop spans 15 amino acids. Germline V CDR1 and CDR2: MNHEY, SMNVEV (reference sequence). Trimming removed 0 bases from V and 4 bases from J, with 12 bases in between.

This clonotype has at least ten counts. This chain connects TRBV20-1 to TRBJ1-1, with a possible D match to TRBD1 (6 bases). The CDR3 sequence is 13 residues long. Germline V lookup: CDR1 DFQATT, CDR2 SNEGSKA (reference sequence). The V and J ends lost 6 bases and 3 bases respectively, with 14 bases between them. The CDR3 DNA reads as TGCAGTGCCCGAGGGGGTCGCGACACTGAAGCTTTCTTT. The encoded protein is CSARGGRDTEAFF.

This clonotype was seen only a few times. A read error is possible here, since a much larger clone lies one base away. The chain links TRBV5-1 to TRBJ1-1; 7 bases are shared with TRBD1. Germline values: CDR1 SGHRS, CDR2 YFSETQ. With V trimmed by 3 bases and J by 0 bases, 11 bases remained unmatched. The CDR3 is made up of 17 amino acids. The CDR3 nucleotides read TGCGCCAGCAGCTCGGTCCAGGGGGTGGGAATGAACACTGAAGCTTTCTTT. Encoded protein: CASSSVQGVGMNTEAFF.